This record concerns one T cell receptor beta chain sequence. The sample comes from a study of blood T cell repertoires in COVID-19. Across the study: Donors in the United States, Italy and Spain gave samples during acute or convalescent COVID-19. The analysed material was cDNA or gDNA that came from T cells, B-cell-depleted T cells, or PBMCs.

Germline CDR1 is LNHDA and CDR2 is SQIVND (reference sequence). V shed 9 bases and J shed 9 bases, with 15 bases lying between them. The CDR3 runs 12 residues. Assay: immunoSEQ multiplex PCR; the TCRdb copy retains only in-frame clones and omits some. The profile shows 97,000 or so clones, 60% to 80% of them singletons. The genes are TRBV19 and TRBJ2-4; TRBD2 might be the D (5 bases). This receptor was obtained from a man aged 60 to 69 with active or convalescent COVID-19. The specimen was peripheral blood. The CDR3 sequence is CASGEPRGIQYF. CDR3 bases: TGTGCCAGCGGGGAACCTCGTGGCATTCAGTACTTC.